Presented here are 25 T cell receptor beta chains from one specimen sequenced in a study of T cell changes during pregnancy in multiple sclerosis. The assay was immunoSEQ multiplex PCR, and TCRdb's table has in-frame clones only and misses some. Of tens of thousands of clones listed, roughly nine tenths are singletons. The material sequenced was peripheral blood, taken before pregnancy. These receptor sequences come from a female donor with multiple sclerosis, enrolled in a pregnancy study.

In the case of this clone: The same CDR3 can be traced to other DNA sequences in this sample. V is TRBV18 and J is TRBJ1-1; 7 nucleotides line up with TRBD1. The CDR3 has 14 residues. V dropped 6 bases and J dropped 2; count of bases not matched to a gene: 6. The germline CDR1 and CDR2 sequences are KGHSH and LQKENI. The CDR3 DNA reads TGTGCCAGCTCCCCGGACAGGCTAAACACTGAAGCTTTCTTT. This sequence encodes CASSPDRLNTEAFF.

This chain joins TRBV7-8 and TRBJ2-3; D might be TRBD2 (5 bases). V gave up 3 bases and J gave up 6 bases, with 19 bases separating them. The CDR3 contains 16 residues. Germline lookup yields CDR1 SGHVS and CDR2 FQNEAQ. In nucleotides, the CDR3 is TGTGCCAGCAGCTTCCTTAATGTCCTGGAGGCGGATACGCAGTATTTT. This encodes CASSFLNVLEADTQYF.

This clone was counted between two and nine times. The chain uses TRBV5-1 and TRBJ1-1, with D hard to call. The CDR3 is 13 residues long. Germline-derived CDR1 and CDR2 are SGHRS and YFSETQ. The germline V and J ends were trimmed by 0 bases and 3 bases, with 6 bases remaining between them. Here the CDR3 reads CASSLERDTEAFF. CDR3 DNA: TGCGCCAGCAGCTTGGAGAGGGACACTGAAGCTTTCTTT. The complete variable domain, with remaining parts taken from reference TRBV5-1 and TRBJ1-1, reads KAGVTQTPRYLIKTRGQQVTLSCSPISGHRSVSWYQQTPGQGLQFLFEYFSETQRNKGNFPGRFSGRQFSNSRSEMNVSTLELGDSALYLCASSLERDTEAFFGQGTRLTVV.

The V gene is TRBV30, the J gene TRBJ1-2; tentative D call: TRBD1 (5 bases). V was clipped by 3 bases and J by 4 bases, with 21 bases between them. The CDR3 contains 16 residues. Looked up from germline, CDR1 is GTSNPN and CDR2 is SVGIG (reference sequence). The CDR3 is CAWSHGRGDLAYGYTF. CDR3 in DNA: TGTGCCTGGAGCCACGGGCGGGGGGACTTGGCCTATGGCTACACCTTC.

V is TRBV9 and J is TRBJ2-7; the D gene is possibly TRBD2 (6 bases). Germline CDR1 SGDLS, CDR2 YYNGEE. This CDR3 contains 15 residues. Between the trimmed V and J ends, which lost 0 bases and 2 bases, there was a span of 12 bases. The CDR3: CASSVEGGRPYEQYF. Here the CDR3 DNA reads TGTGCCAGCAGCGTAGAAGGAGGGAGGCCCTACGAGCAGTACTTC. Full variable domain (rest looked up from reference TRBV9 and TRBJ2-7): DSGVTQTPKHLITATGQRVTLRCSPRSGDLSVYWYQQSLDQGLQFLIQYYNGEERAKGNILERFSAQQFPDLHSELNLSSLELGDSALYFCASSVEGGRPYEQYFGPGTRLTVT.

The chain employs TRBV7-2 and TRBJ2-1, with TRBD2 matching 11 bases. The germline gives CDR1 SGHTA, CDR2 FQGNSA. The ends lost 5 bases at V and 6 bases at J; junction bases unmatched: 6. The CDR3 runs 15 residues. As DNA, the CDR3 is TGTGCCAGCAGCCTTAGCGGGGGGGCCATCAATGAGCAGTTCTTC. It yields the protein CASSLSGGAINEQFF.

This chain connects TRBV19 to TRBJ2-3; a weak D match, TRBD2 (5 bases). CDR1 is LNHDA, CDR2 SQIVND, per germline (reference sequence). Trimming removed 7 bases from V and 3 bases from J, with 20 bases in between. The CDR3 has 16 residues. CDR3 DNA: TGTGCCAGTAACCTACTAGGACGTGTTGGAACAGATACGCAGTATTTT. This translates into CASNLLGRVGTDTQYF.

The chain has TRBV7-2 and TRBJ1-1; D is possibly TRBD1 (6 bases). Looked up from germline, CDR1 is SGHTA and CDR2 is FQGNSA. CDR3 length: 14 residues. Deletions cut 2 bases from V and 4 bases from J, with 11 bases between. CDR3 loop: CASSLRGGGTEAFF. CDR3 nucleotides: TGTGCCAGCAGCTTAAGGGGGGGTGGCACTGAAGCTTTCTTT.

The chain has TRBV5-1 and TRBJ1-1; D is uncertain. This CDR3 is built from 15 residues. The V gene's germline CDR1 is SGHRS and CDR2 YFSETQ. The ends were cut back, 1 base at V and 0 bases at J, with 10 bases in the middle. This CDR3 is CASSLYRQVNTEAFF. The CDR3 region has the DNA TGCGCCAGCAGCTTGTATCGCCAGGTGAACACTGAAGCTTTCTTT.

The J gene is TRBJ1-1, the V gene TRBV6-5; D unclear. The CDR3 loop spans 12 amino acids. V lost 11 bases to trimming and J lost 0 bases, with 10 bases between them. Per the germline V gene, CDR1 is MNHEY and CDR2 is SVGAGI. CDR3: CAAQKLNTEAFF. CDR3 DNA: TGTGCCGCCCAGAAATTGAACACTGAAGCTTTCTTT.

CDR3 sequence: CAISEEGNGNQPQHF. The CDR3 DNA reads as TGTGCCATCAGTGAAGAGGGTAACGGCAATCAGCCCCAGCATTTT. The chain combines TRBV10-3 with TRBJ1-5; D call uncertain. V was pared by 3 bases and J by 2 bases, with 11 bases between. Per germline, CDR1 ENHRY and CDR2 SYGVKD. This CDR3 contains 15 residues.

This clone has more than one count but fewer than ten. In nucleotides, the CDR3 is TGTGCCAGCAGCCAGAGGGACAGGCCCACGTATGGCTACACCTTC. Its translation: CASSQRDRPTYGYTF. The chain combines TRBV14 with TRBJ1-2; 8 bases are a match to TRBD1. The CDR3 runs 15 residues. Germline V gene lookup returns CDR1 SGHDN and CDR2 FVKESK. V shed 3 bases and J 5 bases; nucleotides not matched to a gene: 8.

V is TRBV7-2 and J is TRBJ2-2; D ambiguous. Trimming stripped 3 bases from V and 6 bases from J, with 8 bases between. The germline CDR1 and CDR2 sequences are SGHTA and FQGNSA. This CDR3 spans 13 amino acids. Here the CDR3 DNA reads TGTGCCAGCAGCTTTTTCATCCCCGGGGAGCTGTTTTTT. Amino acid sequence: CASSFFIPGELFF.

The V and J genes are TRBV11-3 and TRBJ2-1, with 7 bases fitting TRBD1. This CDR3 is built from 14 residues. The germline V gene encodes CDR1 SGHNT and CDR2 YENEEA. The junction had 9 bases not matched to a gene; V was cut back by 5 bases and J by 8 bases. The CDR3: CASSHPTGRDEQFF. The CDR3 coding sequence is TGTGCCAGCAGCCATCCGACAGGGCGGGATGAGCAGTTCTTC.

The chain joins TRBV7-3 to TRBJ2-1, with 7 bases matching TRBD1. Trimming cost V 3 bases and J 2 bases; bases outside gene matches: 4. CDR1 is SGHTA, CDR2 FQGTGA, per germline. The CDR3 is 15 amino acids. The CDR3 protein is CASSFEGAPYNEQFF. The CDR3 bases are TGTGCCAGCAGCTTCGAGGGGGCCCCCTACAATGAGCAGTTCTTC.

This clone was seen a few times. The rearrangement uses TRBV9 and TRBJ1-1; a possible D gene is TRBD1 (5 bases). Germline V gives CDR1 SGDLS, CDR2 YYNGEE. The CDR3 has 13 amino acids. V was clipped by 0 bases and J by 10 bases, with 13 bases between them. The CDR3 spells CASSVATTGGAFF. The CDR3 DNA sequence: TGTGCCAGCAGCGTAGCTACGACGGGGGGAGCTTTCTTT.

The chain couples TRBV7-2 to TRBJ2-3; 8 bases line up with TRBD2. The ends lost 0 bases at V and 1 base at J; junction bases unmatched: 3. This CDR3 is built from 16 residues. The germline gives CDR1 SGHTA, CDR2 FQGNSA. CDR3 in amino acids: CASSLAARGGTDTQYF. The DNA of the CDR3 is TGTGCCAGCAGCTTAGCTGCGCGGGGGGGCACAGATACGCAGTATTTT.

In this sample, this clone turned up once. The chain uses TRBV7-9 and TRBJ1-2; D is unresolved. The CDR3 has 18 residues. Trimming left V 3 bases short and J 0 bases short, with 20 bases between. Germline loops: CDR1 SEHNR, CDR2 FQNEAQ (reference sequence). CDR3 region: CASSFGLNLVGANYGYTF. Written as DNA, the CDR3 is TGTGCCAGCAGCTTTGGCCTCAATTTGGTCGGGGCTAACTATGGCTACACCTTC.

The chain joins TRBV25-1 to TRBJ1-4; 10 bases are a match to TRBD1. V trimming: 3 bases; J trimming: 8 bases; junction bases outside the gene matches: 6. The CDR3 has 15 amino acids. CDR1 is MGHDK, CDR2 SYGVNS, per germline. CDR3 in DNA: TGTGCCAGCAGTGACCCTGGACAGGGGGGGGAAAAACTGTTTTTT. Translated: CASSDPGQGGEKLFF.

Points on this clone: An end of the junction differs from the germline gene, which may be a read error. This chain joins TRBV19 and TRBJ2-3; 11 bases map to TRBD2. Germline CDR1 and CDR2: LNHDA and SQIVND (reference sequence). This CDR3 has 12 amino acids. The CDR3 nucleotides are TGTGCCAGTAGTTTCGTGGCTAGCGGGAGGACCTTT. This sequence encodes CASSFVASGRTF.

The V and J genes are TRBV15 and TRBJ2-1; the D is unclear. V lost 3 bases and J lost 1, with 7 bases in between. The CDR3 totals 14 residues. From germline, CDR1 is LNHNV and CDR2 YYDKDF (reference sequence). This CDR3 is CATSSGNSYNEQFF. CDR3 in DNA: TGTGCCACCAGCAGTGGCAATTCCTACAATGAGCAGTTCTTC.

The V call is TRBV7-3, the J call TRBJ1-2; 7 bases align to TRBD1. V lost 6 bases and J lost 0; bases outside the gene matches: 4. CDR3 length: 14 amino acids. Germline V gives CDR1 SGHTA, CDR2 FQGTGA. The CDR3 here is CASRQQGTNYGYTF. CDR3 in DNA: TGTGCCAGCAGACAACAGGGGACTAACTATGGCTACACCTTC.

The chain carries TRBV19 and TRBJ2-1; 11 bases are a match to TRBD2. The J segment lost 3 bases and the V segment lost 3 bases, leaving 1 base of the junction unmatched. Germline CDR1 and CDR2: LNHDA and SQIVND (reference sequence). This CDR3 has 15 residues. The CDR3 nucleotides are TGTGCCAGTAGTATGGGACTAGCGGTCTACAATGAGCAGTTCTTC. It codes for CASSMGLAVYNEQFF.

Worth noting for this clone: A read error may account for a junction end that differs from germline. The gene calls are TRBV25-1 and TRBJ1-2, with a possible D match to TRBD1 (5 bases). The CDR3 length is 14 residues. Germline-derived CDR1 and CDR2 are MGHDK and SYGVNS. CDR3 residues: CASSEIGLGDGHTF. DNA for the CDR3: TGTGCCAGCAGTGAAATAGGGCTAGGGGATGGCCACACCTTC.

The rearrangement joins TRBV7-9 to TRBJ1-4; possibly TRBD1 for D (6 bases). Germline assignment: CDR1 SEHNR and CDR2 FQNEAQ (reference sequence). The CDR3 length is 13 residues. V lost 7 bases and J 8 bases, leaving 14 bases between the germline ends. The CDR3: CASTGGQHEKLFF. The CDR3 DNA follows: TGTGCCAGCACCGGAGGACAGCACGAAAAACTGTTTTTT. The variable domain in full, completed from reference TRBV7-9 and TRBJ1-4, reads DTGVSQNPRHKITKRGQNVTFRCDPISEHNRLYWYRQTLGQGPEFLTYFQNEAQLEKSRLLSDRFSAERPKGSFSTLEIQRTEQGDSAMYLCASTGGQHEKLFFGSGTQLSVL.